This T cell receptor beta chain was profiled in a study of human T cells and chemical hapten exposure. Study results and caveats: The count of PT1 expanded TCRs correlated positively with patch test score.

Germline V CDR1 and CDR2: MRHNA, SNTAGT. J lost 4 bases, V lost 3 bases, and 13 bases had no gene match. The CDR3 is 17 amino acids. One entry per CDR3 protein results from TCRdb running MiXCR on the RACE reads. The repertoire holds about 52,000 distinct CDR3 sequences, with about 10% as singletons. Time point noted: patch test 3, about 24 weeks after DPC sensitization. As to treatment: therapeutic diphenylcyclopropenone sensitization with weekly scalp DPC. Unseparated into fractions, whole blood served as the source from which total RNA was extracted. This clonotype was seen at least ten times. Its matching antigen is unknown.

This TCR derives from a woman aged 40 to 50 with alopecia areata. Some clones in this sample may be carry-over from other donors' samples. The rearrangement links TRBV6-4 to TRBJ2-3, with 7 bases aligning to TRBD2. This sample comprised whole blood, obtained in connection with sensitization to the hapten diphenylcyclopropenone (DPC). The CDR3 loop is CASSETAGVRGSDTQYF. The CDR3 nucleotides read TGTGCCAGCAGTGAAACGGCGGGGGTGCGGGGCTCAGATACGCAGTATTTT.